Shown below are 8 T cell receptor beta chains from a single sample sequenced in a study of T cell responses to AZD1222 COVID-19 vaccine. Method: immunoSEQ multiplex PCR; TCRdb's copy keeps in-frame clones and lacks some. Here the sample spans about 120,000 clones, around 84% being singletons. The sample was peripheral blood, taken 28 days after the second AZD1222 dose. All receptors come from an adult who received the AZD1222 COVID-19 vaccine.

The chain links TRBV2 to TRBJ1-2; the match to TRBD1 covers 7 bases. Germline V gene sequence: CDR1 SNHLY, CDR2 FYNNEI. V shed 5 bases and J 4 bases; nucleotides not matched to a gene: 4. The CDR3 runs 13 residues. The CDR3 sequence: CASSYGTAYGYTF. In DNA form, the CDR3 reads TGTGCCAGCAGTTACGGGACAGCCTATGGCTACACCTTC.

J is TRBJ1-2 and V is TRBV2; 7 nucleotides line up with TRBD1. This CDR3 is 13 amino acids long. V shed 6 bases and J 4 bases; nucleotides not matched to a gene: 5. Per germline, CDR1 SNHLY and CDR2 FYNNEI. The CDR3: CASSARDSYGYTF. The DNA for the CDR3 is TGTGCCAGCAGCGCCCGGGACAGCTATGGCTACACCTTC.

The rearrangement joins TRBV11-3 to TRBJ2-1; 10 bases fit TRBD2. Germline V gene lookup returns CDR1 SGHNT and CDR2 YENEEA. This CDR3 spans 14 amino acids. The junction had 7 bases not matched to a gene; V was cut back by 5 bases and J by 9 bases. In nucleotides, the CDR3 is TGTGCCAGCAGCGATCCGCTAGCGGGAGTTGAGCAGTTCTTC. This gives the protein CASSDPLAGVEQFF.

The rearrangement uses TRBV21-1 and TRBJ2-2; the table gives TRBD1 as D, unverified against the DNA. TRBV21-1 is recorded as a pseudogene. This CDR3 comprises 17 residues. In DNA form, the CDR3 reads TGTGCCAGCAGCAAAGGGGGTCAGGGGCCCAACACCGGGGAGCTGTTTTTT. Its protein product is CASSKGGQGPNTGELFF.

This clone was recorded once. This chain links TRBV6-4 with TRBJ1-5, with 11 bases identical to TRBD1. CDR1 and CDR2 from the germline V gene are MRHNA and SNTAGT. The CDR3 spans 15 residues. J was trimmed by 6 bases and V by 6 bases; bases with no gene match: 7. CDR3 residues: CASRGQGVVSQPQHF. CDR3 nucleotides: TGTGCCAGCAGGGGACAGGGGGTGGTAAGTCAGCCCCAGCATTTT.

V is TRBV5-1 and J is TRBJ2-3; perhaps TRBD1 as D (6 bases). CDR1 is SGHRS and CDR2 is YFSETQ in the germline V gene. The CDR3 consists of 16 residues. V was cut by 2 bases and J by 6 bases, with 19 bases left in between. The CDR3 sequence: CASSFGITTQGDTQYF. Here the CDR3 DNA reads TGCGCCAGCAGCTTTGGGATCACTACGCAGGGGGATACGCAGTATTTT.

J is TRBJ1-2 and V is TRBV6-2 or TRBV6-3, with D perhaps TRBD1 (6 bases). The germline gives CDR1 MNHEY, CDR2 SVGEGT. This CDR3 region has 13 residues. The ends were cut back, 2 bases at V and 6 bases at J, with 10 bases in the middle. The CDR3 coding sequence is TGTGCCAGCAGTTACCGACAGGAACATGGCTACACCTTC. It specifies CASSYRQEHGYTF.

V usage is TRBV4-3 and J usage is TRBJ1-6; 7 bases line up with TRBD1. Losses at the gene ends were 1 base for V and 8 bases for J; bases not matched to a gene: 5. The germline gives CDR1 LGHNA, CDR2 YSLEER. This CDR3 contains 15 residues. The CDR3 sequence is CASSQGGRGDSPLHF. The CDR3 DNA follows: TGCGCCAGCAGCCAAGGGGGCAGGGGGGATTCACCCCTCCACTTT.